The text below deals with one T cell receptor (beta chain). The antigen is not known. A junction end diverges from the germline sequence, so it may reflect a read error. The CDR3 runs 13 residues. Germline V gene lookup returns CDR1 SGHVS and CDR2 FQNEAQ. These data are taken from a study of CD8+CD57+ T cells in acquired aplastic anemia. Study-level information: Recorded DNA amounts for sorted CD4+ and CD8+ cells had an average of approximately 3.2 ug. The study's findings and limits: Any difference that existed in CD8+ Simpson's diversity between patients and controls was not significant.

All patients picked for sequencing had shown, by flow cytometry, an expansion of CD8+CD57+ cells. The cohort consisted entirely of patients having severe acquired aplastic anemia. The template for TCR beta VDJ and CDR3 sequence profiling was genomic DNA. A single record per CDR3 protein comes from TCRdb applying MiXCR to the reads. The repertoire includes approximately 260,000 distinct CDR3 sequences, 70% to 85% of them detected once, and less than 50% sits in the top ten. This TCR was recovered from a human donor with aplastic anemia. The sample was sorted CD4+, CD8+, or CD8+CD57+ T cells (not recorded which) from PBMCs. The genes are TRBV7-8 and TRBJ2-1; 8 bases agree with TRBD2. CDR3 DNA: TGTGCCAGCAGCGTAGCGGGGAGCCCCGAGCCGTTCTTC. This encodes CASSVAGSPEPFF.